Following are 28 T cell receptor beta chains from one sample sequenced in a study of CD8 T cells in ankylosing spondylitis. Via MiXCR, TCRdb re-called the 5' RACE reads, giving one row per CDR3 protein. The sample shows approximately 340,000 distinct CDR3 sequences, approximately 14% of them seen only once. Input material: blood, either unsorted or a sorted T cell fraction (not recorded which). The receptors were sampled from a male donor with ankylosing spondylitis or in good health (not recorded which).

This clonotype was counted between two and nine times. The CDR3 bases are TGCGCCAGCAGCCAAGGTATCAGGGGACCCTACGAGCAGTACTTC. Translating gives CASSQGIRGPYEQYF. The chain has TRBV4-1 and TRBJ2-7; maybe TRBD1 (6 bases). The germline gives CDR1 MGHRA, CDR2 YSYEKL. The V end was cut by 1 base, the J end by 2 bases, with 12 bases between. The CDR3 covers 15 residues.

In its sample, this clonotype was seen a few times. The chain recombines TRBV20-1 with TRBJ2-3; maybe TRBD2 (6 bases). Germline CDR1 DFQATT, CDR2 SNEGSKA (reference sequence). The V gene lost 6 bases and the J gene lost 1 base, with 17 bases spanning the gap. CDR3 length: 15 residues. This chain's CDR3 is CSAVVAELGTDTQYF. In DNA, the CDR3 is TGCAGTGCGGTTGTAGCGGAGTTAGGCACAGATACGCAGTATTTT.

In this sample, this clonotype turned up many times. This chain joins TRBV12-3 or TRBV12-4 and TRBJ1-4, with D possibly being TRBD1 (5 bases). The V end lost 5 bases, the J end lost 0 bases, and 10 bases lay between the germline ends. This CDR3 is 15 amino acids long. The CDR3 sequence: CASSPQGPTNEKLFF. CDR3 DNA: TGTGCCAGCAGTCCCCAGGGCCCAACTAATGAAAAACTGTTTTTT.

This clonotype was counted at least ten times. The chain carries TRBV7-2 and TRBJ2-1; D unclear. CDR1 and CDR2 (germline): SGHTA, FQGNSA. The CDR3 extends over 13 amino acids. Trimming left V 4 bases short and J 7 bases short, with 11 bases between. DNA of the CDR3: TGTGCCAGCAGCTCCTTCTTGGGGAATGAGCAGTTCTTC. It is translated as CASSSFLGNEQFF.

The rearrangement joins TRBV9 to TRBJ2-3; TRBD2 aligns across 7 bases. From germline, CDR1 is SGDLS and CDR2 YYNGEE. Unmatched junction bases numbered 10, after V lost 4 bases and J lost 5 bases. The CDR3 contains 15 residues. CDR3 amino acids: CASSRGLSIGDTQYF. The CDR3, as DNA: TGTGCCAGCAGCCGGGGACTATCAATTGGAGATACGCAGTATTTT.

The rearrangement links TRBV4-2 to TRBJ1-2; D gene ambiguous. V was pared by 0 bases and J by 8 bases, with 10 bases between. The germline gives CDR1 LGHNA, CDR2 YNFKEQ. The CDR3 consists of 13 residues. The CDR3 here is CASSQERQQGYTF. CDR3 DNA: TGTGCCAGCAGCCAAGAAAGGCAGCAAGGCTACACCTTC.

The chain recombines TRBV5-1 with TRBJ2-1; D is possibly TRBD2 (6 bases). CDR1 is SGHRS, CDR2 YFSETQ, per germline. The CDR3 is made up of 17 amino acids. The V gene lost 2 bases and the J gene lost 0 bases, with 15 bases spanning the gap. The DNA of the CDR3 is TGCGCCAGCAGCTTTGGGACTTCCAAAAGCTCCTACAATGAGCAGTTCTTC. This codes for CASSFGTSKSSYNEQFF.

The chain employs TRBV7-6 and TRBJ2-7; D perhaps matches TRBD1 (6 bases). This CDR3 has 15 residues. Germline V gene lookup returns CDR1 SGHVS and CDR2 FNYEAQ. V was pared by 1 base and J by 0 bases, with 10 bases between. CDR3 region: CASSLVQGDSYEQYF. Here the CDR3 DNA reads TGTGCCAGCAGCTTAGTACAGGGCGACTCCTACGAGCAGTACTTC.

This clonotype has more than one count but fewer than ten. J is TRBJ1-5 and V is TRBV20-1; the D gene is possibly TRBD1 (5 bases). The V gene's germline CDR1 is DFQATT and CDR2 SNEGSKA (reference sequence). The CDR3 is 13 amino acids. The ends were cut back, 6 bases at V and 5 bases at J, with 14 bases in the middle. This CDR3 is CSARDGWDQPQHF. The CDR3, as DNA: TGCAGTGCCAGGGACGGCTGGGATCAGCCCCAGCATTTT.

This clonotype has a count of ten or more. The chain carries TRBV7-2 and TRBJ2-1; D may be TRBD1 (6 bases). Germline V gene data show CDR1 as SGHTA and CDR2 as FQGNSA. This CDR3 is 15 amino acids long. V was cut by 6 bases and J by 1 base, with 13 bases left in between. This CDR3 is CASRRARGSYNEQFF. In DNA, the CDR3 is TGTGCCAGCAGGCGAGCCAGGGGTTCCTACAATGAGCAGTTCTTC.

The V call is TRBV5-1, the J call TRBJ2-7; tentative D call: TRBD2 (5 bases). Germline V gene data show CDR1 as SGHRS and CDR2 as YFSETQ. This CDR3 is built from 14 residues. The ends were cut back, 4 bases at V and 2 bases at J, with 13 bases in the middle. The CDR3 region is CASSASTGTYEQYF. DNA of the CDR3: TGCGCCAGCAGCGCGTCGACGGGGACCTACGAGCAGTACTTC.

The chain is built from TRBV4-2 and TRBJ2-1; D might be TRBD2 (5 bases). CDR3 size: 15 residues. Germline assignment: CDR1 LGHNA and CDR2 YNFKEQ. The germline V and J ends were trimmed by 1 base and 5 bases, with 12 bases remaining between them. In nucleotides, the CDR3 is TGTGCCAGCAGCCAAGTAGCCGGACTCCACAATGAGCAGTTCTTC. Amino acid sequence: CASSQVAGLHNEQFF.

The gene calls are TRBV12-3 or TRBV12-4 and TRBJ1-2; 8 nucleotides line up with TRBD1. This CDR3 spans 14 amino acids. J lost 2 bases, V lost 7 bases, and 6 bases had no gene match. The CDR3 protein is CASTPGQANYGYTF. In nucleotides, the CDR3 is TGTGCCAGCACACCGGGACAGGCCAACTATGGCTACACCTTC.

The chain links TRBV7-6 to TRBJ1-1; D remains unclear. V lost 5 bases, J lost 4 bases, and 11 bases lay in between. The CDR3 totals 13 residues. Germline CDR1 SGHVS, CDR2 FNYEAQ. The CDR3 DNA reads TGTGCCAGCAGCAGGGAGTCGGGCACTGAAGCTTTCTTT. This translates into CASSRESGTEAFF.

V is TRBV10-3 and J is TRBJ1-2; tentatively, D is TRBD1 (6 bases). Per germline, CDR1 ENHRY and CDR2 SYGVKD. Trimming took off 0 bases at V and 4 bases at J, with 12 bases between the two ends. The CDR3 extends over 15 amino acids. CDR3 DNA: TGTGCCATCAGTGAGTCCTCGACAGGCGGCTATGGCTACACCTTC. It yields the protein CAISESSTGGYGYTF.

This clonotype was counted only a few times. The chain employs TRBV7-9 and TRBJ2-7; TRBD2 matches at 11 bases. Germline CDR1 is SEHNR and CDR2 is FQNEAQ (reference sequence). The CDR3 length is 15 residues. V lost 2 bases and J lost 6; bases outside the gene matches: 6. The CDR3 spells CASSLKLAGDGEQYF. The CDR3 DNA reads TGTGCCAGCAGCTTAAAACTAGCGGGAGATGGCGAGCAGTACTTC.

This clonotype showed up just a few times. The gene calls are TRBV5-1 and TRBJ2-1; 13 positions match TRBD2. The CDR3 totals 16 residues. Germline V CDR1 and CDR2: SGHRS, YFSETQ. Trimming took 4 bases from V and 7 from J; bases not matched to a gene: 8. CDR3 nucleotides: TGCGCCAGCAGCGTCGAACTAGCGGGAGGGCCTAATGAGCAGTTCTTC. It is translated as CASSVELAGGPNEQFF. Looking up the rest from reference TRBV5-1 and TRBJ2-1 gives the full variable domain: KAGVTQTPRYLIKTRGQQVTLSCSPISGHRSVSWYQQTPGQGLQFLFEYFSETQRNKGNFPGRFSGRQFSNSRSEMNVSTLELGDSALYLCASSVELAGGPNEQFFGPGTRLTVL.

The CDR3 DNA is TGTGCCAGCAGCCAAGAAGCGGCGGTTATCTTCTACGAGCAGTACTTC. Protein sequence: CASSQEAAVIFYEQYF. The rearrangement joins TRBV4-2 to TRBJ2-7; TRBD2 might be the D (5 bases). This CDR3 region has 16 residues. V was pared by 0 bases and J by 3 bases, with 15 bases between. The germline gives CDR1 LGHNA, CDR2 YNFKEQ.

This clonotype has at least ten counts. V usage is TRBV20-1 and J usage is TRBJ2-2, with D possibly matching TRBD2 (5 bases). The CDR3 is 13 residues long. Germline CDR1 and CDR2: DFQATT and SNEGSKA (reference sequence). Trimming left V 5 bases short and J 0 bases short, with 7 bases between. The DNA for the CDR3 is TGCAGTGCTTCCGGGGCGAACACCGGGGAGCTGTTTTTT. Its protein product is CSASGANTGELFF.

This clonotype was found a few times. This chain uses TRBV7-9 with TRBJ2-3, with D possibly matching TRBD2 (7 bases). Trimming took off 7 bases at V and 1 base at J, with 21 bases between the two ends. The CDR3 has 17 amino acids. CDR1 and CDR2 from the germline V gene are SEHNR and FQNEAQ (reference sequence). CDR3 coding DNA: TGTGCCAGCACCTCCCGGGTGGGGGGGCGAGGCACAGATACGCAGTATTTT. It encodes CASTSRVGGRGTDTQYF. Full variable domain (outside the CDR3, taken from reference TRBV7-9 and TRBJ2-3): DTGVSQNPRHKITKRGQNVTFRCDPISEHNRLYWYRQTLGQGPEFLTYFQNEAQLEKSRLLSDRFSAERPKGSFSTLEIQRTEQGDSAMYLCASTSRVGGRGTDTQYFGPGTRLTVL.

Many counts were recorded for this clonotype. The chain links TRBV10-3 to TRBJ2-1, with D possibly being TRBD1 or TRBD2 (5 bases each). Trimming stripped 8 bases from V and 3 bases from J, with 17 bases between. The CDR3 runs to 15 residues. Germline assignment: CDR1 ENHRY and CDR2 SYGVKD. CDR3 loop: CAIRPGAGYYNEQFF. CDR3 DNA sequence: TGTGCCATCCGCCCTGGGGCGGGTTACTACAATGAGCAGTTCTTC.

The J gene is TRBJ1-1, the V gene TRBV7-2; D ambiguous. The V gene lost 6 bases and the J gene lost 10 bases, with 21 bases spanning the gap. Germline V gene data show CDR1 as SGHTA and CDR2 as FQGNSA. The CDR3 length is 14 residues. The CDR3 DNA is TGTGCCAGCAGTCAAGATCGGACCTTATGGGGAGCTTTCTTT. It yields the protein CASSQDRTLWGAFF.

This clonotype has only a few counts. The J gene is TRBJ2-4, the V gene TRBV19; D not resolved. CDR3 length equals 14 residues. Deletions cut 5 bases from V and 0 bases from J, with 8 bases between. Germline CDR1 is LNHDA and CDR2 is SQIVND (reference sequence). This chain's CDR3 is CASSARIAKNIQYF. CDR3 sequence (DNA): TGTGCCAGTAGTGCCCGGATAGCCAAAAACATTCAGTACTTC.

In DNA, the CDR3 is TGCGCCAGCAGTAAGGGCCTTACCTACGAGCAGTACTTC. Its protein is CASSKGLTYEQYF. The genes are TRBV10-2 and TRBJ2-7; no definite D call. Between the trimmed V and J ends, which lost 5 bases and 2 bases, there was a span of 10 bases. Germline V gene lookup returns CDR1 WSHSY and CDR2 SAAADI. The CDR3 totals 13 residues.

CDR3 residues: CSAQGGAGEQYF. The CDR3 DNA reads TGCAGTGCTCAGGGCGGGGCTGGCGAGCAGTACTTC. The J gene is TRBJ2-7, the V gene TRBV20-1; TRBD2 is a possible D gene (6 bases). Germline V gene lookup returns CDR1 DFQATT and CDR2 SNEGSKA (reference sequence). The CDR3 length is 12 residues. The ends were cut back, 5 bases at V and 6 bases at J, with 14 bases in the middle.

The V call is TRBV27, the J call TRBJ2-7, with TRBD2 matching 10 bases. The V gene's germline CDR1 is MNHEY and CDR2 SMNVEV (reference sequence). The CDR3 consists of 17 residues. With 1 base clipped from V and 2 bases from J, the junction kept 8 bases outside the gene matches. CDR3 DNA: TGTGCCAGCAGTTTATACGGGCTAGCGGGGGCTCCCTACGAGCAGTACTTC. Amino acid sequence: CASSLYGLAGAPYEQYF.

V is TRBV5-1 and J is TRBJ2-1, with 9 bases identical to TRBD2. Germline CDR1 is SGHRS and CDR2 is YFSETQ. J gave up 4 bases and V 4 bases, and 9 bases lay outside the gene matches. This CDR3 is 16 amino acids long. CDR3 in DNA: TGCGCCAGCAGCGGAGTGGGACTAGCAACGTACAATGAGCAGTTCTTC. Translation: CASSGVGLATYNEQFF.

This clonotype was counted only a few times. The rearrangement uses TRBV29-1 and TRBJ1-1; TRBD1 matches at 8 bases. CDR1 and CDR2 from the germline V gene are SQVTM and ANQGSEA. Germline trimming cut 6 bases from V and 3 bases from J; bases unmatched to any gene: 6. The CDR3 runs to 13 residues. The CDR3 sequence: CSVTGDADTEAFF. The CDR3 region has the DNA TGCAGCGTGACAGGGGATGCGGACACTGAAGCTTTCTTT. The variable domain in full, completed from reference TRBV29-1 and TRBJ1-1, reads SAVISQKPSRDICQRGTSLTIQCQVDSQVTMMFWYRQQPGQSLTLIATANQGSEATYESGFVIDKFPISRPNLTFSTLTVSNMSPEDSSIYLCSVTGDADTEAFFGQGTRLTVV.